This entry lists 17 T cell receptor beta chains sequenced from one sample in a study of early T cells in non-severe SARS-CoV-2 infection. From the 5' RACE reads, TCRdb called clonotypes with MiXCR, one entry per CDR3 protein. The sample yields about 60,000 distinct CDR3 sequences, 15% seen once. The sample in question was whole blood, obtained at baseline. All receptors come from an adult who was a healthcare worker with PCR-confirmed SARS-CoV-2 infection or an uninfected control (not recorded which).

This clonotype was seen at least ten times. The V call is TRBV28, the J call TRBJ1-5, with 8 bases that match TRBD1. CDR1 MDHEN and CDR2 SYDVKM come from the germline V gene. The length of the CDR3 is 14 residues. The trim removed 3 bases at V and 7 bases at J, leaving 5 bases unmatched. The DNA of the CDR3 is TGTGCCAGCAGTTTCCGACAGGGGTTGCAGCCCCAGCATTTT. This codes for CASSFRQGLQPQHF.

This clonotype showed up many times. The chain combines TRBV4-1 with TRBJ2-5; D unresolved. This CDR3 has 15 amino acids. Per germline, CDR1 MGHRA and CDR2 YSYEKL. V dropped 4 bases and J dropped 5 bases, with 17 bases sitting between them. CDR3 amino acids: CASSPVSESRETQYF. In nucleotides, the CDR3 is TGCGCCAGCAGCCCCGTCTCTGAGAGTCGGGAGACCCAGTACTTC.

Many counts were recorded for this clonotype. The chain has TRBV6-6 and TRBJ1-4; maybe TRBD1 (5 bases). V lost 4 bases and J lost 12, with 24 bases in between. CDR3 length: 16 residues. Germline V gives CDR1 MNHNY, CDR2 SVGAGI (reference sequence). The CDR3 loop is CASSSSSGPQGGELFF. CDR3 DNA: TGTGCCAGCAGTTCCTCCTCCGGGCCGCAGGGCGGGGAACTGTTTTTT.

The CDR3 region has the DNA TGTGCCAGCATCAAGGGGGGTACTACGCACGAGCAGTACTTC. Residues: CASIKGGTTHEQYF. The chain employs TRBV6-2 or TRBV6-3 and TRBJ2-7; the D gene could be TRBD1 or TRBD2 (6 bases each). CDR3 size: 14 residues. CDR1 and CDR2 from the germline V gene are MNHEY and SVGEGT. The V end lost 7 bases, the J end lost 5 bases, and 18 bases lay between the germline ends.

There are many counts of this clonotype. The V call is TRBV20-1, the J call TRBJ2-5; D may be TRBD2 (7 bases). V was trimmed by 3 bases and J by 0 bases, leaving 23 bases between them. The CDR3 consists of 18 residues. Germline lookup yields CDR1 DFQATT and CDR2 SNEGSKA (reference sequence). The CDR3 DNA is TGCAGTGCTAGGGGGGGGCACGCCGGGACGATGTACCAAGAGACCCAGTACTTC. Protein sequence: CSARGGHAGTMYQETQYF.

The chain carries TRBV4-1 and TRBJ2-1; no reliable D call. In germline, CDR1 is MGHRA, CDR2 YSYEKL. The V end was cut by 4 bases, the J end by 0 bases, with 13 bases between. The CDR3 length is 16 residues. CDR3 coding DNA: TGCGCCAGCAGCCTCCCAGGCGGTAGCTCCTACAATGAGCAGTTCTTC. Its protein is CASSLPGGSSYNEQFF.

Many counts were recorded for this clonotype. In DNA, the CDR3 is TGTGCCAGCAGCTTATTGACGGACACGCAGTATTTT. Amino acid sequence: CASSLLTDTQYF. The genes are TRBV7-8 and TRBJ2-3; D unresolved. V was pared by 2 bases and J by 9 bases, with 9 bases between. CDR1 and CDR2 (germline): SGHVS, FQNEAQ. The CDR3 length is 12 residues.

The rearrangement joins TRBV4-1 to TRBJ2-1; D is perhaps TRBD2 (5 bases). The V end was cut by 4 bases, the J end by 3 bases, with 13 bases between. The length of the CDR3 is 15 residues. Germline V gene data show CDR1 as MGHRA and CDR2 as YSYEKL. The CDR3 bases are TGCGCCAGCAGCCCCTTTGCGGGTCTCTACAATGAGCAGTTCTTC. It translates to CASSPFAGLYNEQFF.

DNA of the CDR3: TGTGCCAGCAGCCCGAGGGGAAATTCACCCCTCCACTTT. Translating gives CASSPRGNSPLHF. The rearrangement links TRBV7-2 to TRBJ1-6; D is perhaps TRBD1 (5 bases). CDR1 is SGHTA, CDR2 FQGNSA, per germline. The V end lost 5 bases, the J end lost 7 bases, and 9 bases lay between the germline ends. This CDR3 comprises 13 residues.

This clonotype appeared a few times. V and J are TRBV5-1 and TRBJ1-2; perhaps TRBD1 as D (5 bases). Trimming pared 1 base from V and 3 bases from J, leaving 16 bases between. The CDR3 loop spans 16 amino acids. CDR1 and CDR2 from the germline V gene are SGHRS and YFSETQ. The CDR3 region is CASSLSQGGRDYGYTF. CDR3 coding DNA: TGCGCCAGCAGCTTGAGTCAGGGCGGGCGGGACTATGGCTACACCTTC.

This clonotype was seen many times. The chain employs TRBV5-1 and TRBJ2-5; TRBD2 is a possible D gene (5 bases). The CDR3 has 13 residues. Germline CDR1 SGHRS, CDR2 YFSETQ. Trimming removed 0 bases at V and 7 bases at J, with 10 bases between. The CDR3 region is CASSLDSRGTQYF. Here the CDR3 DNA reads TGCGCCAGCAGCTTGGACAGTCGGGGGACCCAGTACTTC.

The rearrangement joins TRBV7-9 to TRBJ2-7; D assignment may be TRBD1 or TRBD2 (5 bases each). The germline CDR1 and CDR2 sequences are SEHNR and FQNEAQ (reference sequence). This CDR3 has 15 residues. Trimming stripped 0 bases from V and 0 bases from J, with 9 bases between. DNA for the CDR3: TGTGCCAGCAGCTTAGCGGGGGTCCCCTCCTACGAGCAGTACTTC. Translating it yields CASSLAGVPSYEQYF.

This clonotype was seen a handful of times. The chain has TRBV12-3 or TRBV12-4 and TRBJ2-1; 7 bases line up with TRBD2. This CDR3 region has 13 residues. The V gene end was trimmed by 7 bases and the J gene end by 10 bases; junction bases not matched to a gene: 10. In DNA form, the CDR3 reads TGTGCCAGCAACGAGGGAGGGCTCTGGGAGCAGTTCTTC. This encodes CASNEGGLWEQFF.

The chain recombines TRBV10-3 with TRBJ1-6; 10 bases line up with TRBD1. Germline CDR1 and CDR2: ENHRY and SYGVKD. Germline trimming cut 6 bases from V and 7 bases from J; bases unmatched to any gene: 9. This CDR3 contains 16 residues. CDR3 residues: CAISWSGQGSNSPLHF. Here the CDR3 DNA reads TGTGCCATCAGCTGGTCGGGACAGGGGTCGAATTCACCCCTCCACTTT.

This clonotype was observed many times. This chain joins TRBV18 and TRBJ2-1; the match to TRBD1 covers 8 bases. CDR3 size: 15 residues. With 3 bases clipped from V and 6 bases from J, the junction kept 7 bases outside the gene matches. CDR1 and CDR2 (germline): KGHSH, LQKENI. The CDR3 loop is CASSPRTGMANEQFF. CDR3 in DNA: TGTGCCAGCTCACCTAGGACAGGGATGGCCAATGAGCAGTTCTTC. Based on the CDR3 plus reference TRBV18 and TRBJ2-1, the full variable domain is NAGVMQNPRHLVRRRGQEARLRCSPMKGHSHVYWYRQLPEEGLKFMVYLQKENIIDESGMPKERFSAEFPKEGPSILRIQQVVRGDSAAYFCASSPRTGMANEQFFGPGTRLTVL.

This chain uses TRBV6-6 with TRBJ1-1; no definite D call. Per germline, CDR1 MNHNY and CDR2 SVGAGI (reference sequence). V was clipped by 8 bases and J by 0 bases, with 13 bases between them. The CDR3 has 14 amino acids. The CDR3 sequence: CASELYNLNTEAFF. CDR3 coding DNA: TGTGCCAGCGAGCTCTACAACTTGAACACTGAAGCTTTCTTT.

This clonotype was detected many times. The CDR3 region is CASSGIQGYYGYTF. CDR3 bases: TGTGCCAGCAGCGGTATACAGGGGTACTATGGCTACACCTTC. The V and J genes are TRBV5-4 and TRBJ1-2, with 7 bases identical to TRBD1. V shed 4 bases, J shed 3 bases, and the junction held 6 bases outside the gene matches. This CDR3 is built from 14 residues. Germline V gives CDR1 SGHNT, CDR2 YYREEE (reference sequence).